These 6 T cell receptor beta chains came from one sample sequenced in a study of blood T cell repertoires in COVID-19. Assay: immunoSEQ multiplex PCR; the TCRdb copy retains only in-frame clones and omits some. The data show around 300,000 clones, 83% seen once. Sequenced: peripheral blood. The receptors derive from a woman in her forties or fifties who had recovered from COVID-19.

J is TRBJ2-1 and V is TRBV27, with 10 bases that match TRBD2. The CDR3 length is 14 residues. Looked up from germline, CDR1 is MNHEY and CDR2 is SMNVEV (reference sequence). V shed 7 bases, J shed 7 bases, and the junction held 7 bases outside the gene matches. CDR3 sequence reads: CASTLSGGGNEQFF. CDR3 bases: TGTGCCAGCACCCTGAGCGGGGGGGGGAATGAGCAGTTCTTC.

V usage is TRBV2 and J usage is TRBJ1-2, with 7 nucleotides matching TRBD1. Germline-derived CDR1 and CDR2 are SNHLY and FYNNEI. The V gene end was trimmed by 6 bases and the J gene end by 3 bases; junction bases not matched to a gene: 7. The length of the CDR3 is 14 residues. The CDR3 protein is CASSEGQQYYGYTF. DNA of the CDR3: TGTGCCAGCAGCGAGGGACAGCAATACTATGGCTACACCTTC.

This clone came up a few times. CDR3 in DNA: TGTGCCAGCTCATTAGACACGTTCCACGAGCAGTACTTC. This sequence encodes CASSLDTFHEQYF. This chain connects TRBV18 to TRBJ2-7; no clear D. CDR3 length: 13 residues. Trimming cost V 5 bases and J 5 bases, with 13 bases left between them. The germline V gene encodes CDR1 KGHSH and CDR2 LQKENI.

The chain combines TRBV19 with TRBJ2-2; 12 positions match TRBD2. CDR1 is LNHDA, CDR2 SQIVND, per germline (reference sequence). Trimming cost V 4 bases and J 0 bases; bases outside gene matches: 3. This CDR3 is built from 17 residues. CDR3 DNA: TGTGCCAGTAGTAGACTAGCGGGAGCAGCGAACACCGGGGAGCTGTTTTTT. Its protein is CASSRLAGAANTGELFF.

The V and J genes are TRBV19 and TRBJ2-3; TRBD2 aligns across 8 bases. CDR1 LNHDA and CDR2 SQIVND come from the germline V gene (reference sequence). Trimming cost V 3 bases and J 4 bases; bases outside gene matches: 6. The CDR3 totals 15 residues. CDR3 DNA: TGTGCCAGTAGTATCGCCGGGAGGGGGGCAGATACGCAGTATTTT. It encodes CASSIAGRGADTQYF.

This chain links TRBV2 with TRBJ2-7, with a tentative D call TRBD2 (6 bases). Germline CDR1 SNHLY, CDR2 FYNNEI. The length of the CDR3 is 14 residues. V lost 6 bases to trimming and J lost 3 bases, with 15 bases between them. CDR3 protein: CASRRTTYFYEQYF. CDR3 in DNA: TGTGCCAGCAGGAGGACTACTTACTTCTACGAGCAGTACTTC. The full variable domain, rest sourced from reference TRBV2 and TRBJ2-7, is EPEVTQTPSHQVTQMGQEVILRCVPISNHLYFYWYRQILGQKVEFLVSFYNNEISEKSEIFDDQFSVERPDGSNFTLKIRSTKLEDSAMYFCASRRTTYFYEQYFGPGTRLTVT.